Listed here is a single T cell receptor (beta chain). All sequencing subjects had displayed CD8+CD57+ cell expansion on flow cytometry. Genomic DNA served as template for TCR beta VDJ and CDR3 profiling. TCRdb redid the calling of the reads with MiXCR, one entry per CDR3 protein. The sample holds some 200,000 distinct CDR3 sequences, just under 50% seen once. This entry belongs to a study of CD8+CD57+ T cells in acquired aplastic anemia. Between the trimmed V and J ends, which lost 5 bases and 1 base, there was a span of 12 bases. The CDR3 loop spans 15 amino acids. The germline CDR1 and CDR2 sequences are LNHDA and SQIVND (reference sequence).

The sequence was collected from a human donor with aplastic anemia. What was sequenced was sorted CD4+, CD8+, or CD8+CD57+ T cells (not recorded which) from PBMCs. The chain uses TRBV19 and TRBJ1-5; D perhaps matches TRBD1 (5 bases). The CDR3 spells CASSFYRKSNQPQHF. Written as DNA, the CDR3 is TGTGCCAGTAGTTTCTACAGGAAGAGCAATCAGCCCCAGCATTTT.